This T cell receptor (beta chain) was identified in a study of cytomegalovirus exposure and HLA in healthy donors. Whole-study findings and limits: A reported reduction in N-insertions relative to the roughly 670-donor mean was seen in an Asian-associated ancestry cluster in a later analysis. After further analysis at a later stage, some 15,000 TCR beta sequences were associated with HLA alleles at 0.05 false discovery rate. TCR beta V segments were, for the most part, productive about 87% or about 30% of the time in an earlier analysis. Only CMV serostatus was available as immune exposure information.

The length of the CDR3 is 17 residues. The V gene end was trimmed by 0 bases and the J gene end by 5 bases; junction bases not matched to a gene: 7. Looked up from germline, CDR1 is KGHSH and CDR2 is LQKENI. Turning to this clone: Its specificity is not known.

A multiplex PCR was run with 60 Vbeta primers and 13 Jbeta primers. Profiling relied on immunoSEQ multiplex PCR, and the TCRdb table lists in-frame clones only, not all of them. The sample holds around 150,000 clones, around 80% seen once. The sequenced sample consisted of PBMCs. The chain employs TRBV18 and TRBJ1-4; 9 positions agree with TRBD1. The source of this sequence is a man under 40 in good health and CMV-seropositive. The CDR3 loop reads CASSPPRTGVRNEKLFF. The CDR3 DNA sequence: TGTGCCAGCTCACCACCGCGGACAGGGGTGAGAAATGAAAAACTGTTTTTT.